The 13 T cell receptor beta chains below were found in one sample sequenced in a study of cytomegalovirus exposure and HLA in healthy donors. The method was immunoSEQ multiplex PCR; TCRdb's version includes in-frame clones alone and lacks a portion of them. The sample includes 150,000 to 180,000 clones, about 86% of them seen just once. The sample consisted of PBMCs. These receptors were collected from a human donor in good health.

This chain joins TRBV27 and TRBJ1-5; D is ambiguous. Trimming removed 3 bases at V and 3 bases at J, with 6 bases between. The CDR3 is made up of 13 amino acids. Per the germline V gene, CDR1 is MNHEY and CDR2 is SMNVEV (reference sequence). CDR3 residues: CASSFNNNQPQHF. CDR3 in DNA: TGTGCCAGCAGTTTTAATAACAATCAGCCCCAGCATTTT.

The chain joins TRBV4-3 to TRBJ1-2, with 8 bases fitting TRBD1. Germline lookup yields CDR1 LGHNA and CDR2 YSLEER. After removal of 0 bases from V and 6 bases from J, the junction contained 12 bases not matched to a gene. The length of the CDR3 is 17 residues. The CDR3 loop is CASSQDFFTDRGNGYTF. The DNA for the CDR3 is TGCGCCAGCAGCCAAGATTTCTTTACCGACAGGGGTAATGGCTACACCTTC.

This CDR3 reads CASSTPTGPSNQPQHF. The CDR3 bases are TGTGCCAGCAGTACCCCGACAGGGCCTAGCAATCAGCCCCAGCATTTT. The chain couples TRBV28 to TRBJ1-5; 7 bases align to TRBD1. CDR3 length: 16 amino acids. The germline V gene encodes CDR1 MDHEN and CDR2 SYDVKM. V dropped 5 bases and J dropped 0; count of bases not matched to a gene: 7.

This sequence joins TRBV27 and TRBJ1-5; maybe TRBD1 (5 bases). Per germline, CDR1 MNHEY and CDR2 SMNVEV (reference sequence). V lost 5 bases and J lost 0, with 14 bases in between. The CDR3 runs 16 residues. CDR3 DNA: TGTGCCAGCAGTCAGGGTTCCCCCTATAGCAATCAGCCCCAGCATTTT. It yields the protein CASSQGSPYSNQPQHF.

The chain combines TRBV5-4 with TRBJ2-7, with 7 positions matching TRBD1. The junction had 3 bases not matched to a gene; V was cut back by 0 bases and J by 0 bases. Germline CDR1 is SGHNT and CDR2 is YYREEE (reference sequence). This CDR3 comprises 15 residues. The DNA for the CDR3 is TGTGCCAGCAGCTTGGCCAGGGGGAACTCCTACGAGCAGTACTTC. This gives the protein CASSLARGNSYEQYF.

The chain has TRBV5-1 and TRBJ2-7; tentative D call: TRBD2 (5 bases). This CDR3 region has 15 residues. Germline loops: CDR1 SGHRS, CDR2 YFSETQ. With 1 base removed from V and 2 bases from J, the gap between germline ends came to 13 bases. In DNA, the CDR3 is TGCGCCAGCAGCTTGAGTAGCAGCGGACCCTACGAGCAGTACTTC. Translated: CASSLSSSGPYEQYF.

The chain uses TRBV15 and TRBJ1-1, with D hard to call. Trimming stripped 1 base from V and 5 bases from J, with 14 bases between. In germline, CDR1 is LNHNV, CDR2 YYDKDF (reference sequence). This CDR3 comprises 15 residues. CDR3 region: CATSRVRVRNTEAFF. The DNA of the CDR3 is TGTGCCACCAGCAGAGTGCGGGTTAGGAATACTGAAGCTTTCTTT.

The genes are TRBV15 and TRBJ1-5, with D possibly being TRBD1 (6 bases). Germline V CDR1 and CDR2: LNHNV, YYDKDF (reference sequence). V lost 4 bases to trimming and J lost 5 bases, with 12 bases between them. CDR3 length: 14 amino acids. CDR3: CATSMTGPHQPQHF. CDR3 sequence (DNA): TGTGCCACCAGCATGACAGGTCCGCATCAGCCCCAGCATTTT.

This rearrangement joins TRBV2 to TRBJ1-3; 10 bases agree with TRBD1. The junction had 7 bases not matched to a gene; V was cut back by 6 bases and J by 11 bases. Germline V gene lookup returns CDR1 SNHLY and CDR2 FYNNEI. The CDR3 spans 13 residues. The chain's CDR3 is CASRDRGETAIYF. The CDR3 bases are TGTGCCAGCAGGGACAGGGGGGAAACCGCCATATATTTT. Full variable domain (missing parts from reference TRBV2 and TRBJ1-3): EPEVTQTPSHQVTQMGQEVILRCVPISNHLYFYWYRQILGQKVEFLVSFYNNEISEKSEIFDDQFSVERPDGSNFTLKIRSTKLEDSAMYFCASRDRGETAIYFGEGSWLTVV.

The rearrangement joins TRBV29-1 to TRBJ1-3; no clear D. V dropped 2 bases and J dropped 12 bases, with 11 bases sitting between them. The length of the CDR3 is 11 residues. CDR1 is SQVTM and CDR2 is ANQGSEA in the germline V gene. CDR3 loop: CSVESGNLIYF. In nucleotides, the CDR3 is TGCAGCGTTGAATCGGGTAACCTCATATATTTT.

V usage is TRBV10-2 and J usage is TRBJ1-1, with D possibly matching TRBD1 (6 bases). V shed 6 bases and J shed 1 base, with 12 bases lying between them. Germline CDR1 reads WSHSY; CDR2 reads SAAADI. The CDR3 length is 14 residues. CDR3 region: CASRQGGGNTEAFF. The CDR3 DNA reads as TGCGCCAGCAGACAGGGTGGGGGGAACACTGAAGCTTTCTTT.

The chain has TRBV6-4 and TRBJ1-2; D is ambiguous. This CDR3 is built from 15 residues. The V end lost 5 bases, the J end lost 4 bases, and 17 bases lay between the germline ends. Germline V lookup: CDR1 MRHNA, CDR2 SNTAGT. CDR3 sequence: CASSKDVSGGYGYTF. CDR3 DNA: TGTGCCAGCAGTAAAGACGTGTCTGGAGGCTATGGCTACACCTTC.

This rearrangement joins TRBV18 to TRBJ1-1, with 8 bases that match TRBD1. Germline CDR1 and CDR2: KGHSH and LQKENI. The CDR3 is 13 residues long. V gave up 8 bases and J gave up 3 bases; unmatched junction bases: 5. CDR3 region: CASREGQDTEAFF. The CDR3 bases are TGTGCCAGCCGCGAGGGACAGGACACTGAAGCTTTCTTT.